Described below is a single T cell receptor (beta chain) sequence and its context. Authors' methods: Amplification with reference gene primers provided the estimates of nucleated cell counts. The repertoire was sequenced with immunoSEQ multiplex PCR; TCRdb's copy has only in-frame clones and lacks some. Clonal size and the V and J genes are those of that table, whereas D and trimming came from the DNA. Here the sample spans about 160,000 clones, roughly 93% being singletons. This CDR3 is built from 14 residues. Germline lookup yields CDR1 SGHDN and CDR2 FVKESK. The germline V and J ends were trimmed by 1 base and 1 base, with 7 bases remaining between them. This record belongs to a study of blood T cell repertoires in COVID-19. As for the study in general: Collection of acute and convalescent COVID-19 samples took place in the United States, Italy and Spain.

The sequence came from a man between 18 and 29 years old with acute or convalescent COVID-19. Sequencing was performed on peripheral blood. The V gene is TRBV14, the J gene TRBJ1-1; D gene ambiguous. The CDR3 DNA reads as TGTGCCAGCAGCCAAGTGATCGGGAACACTGAAGCTTTCTTT. It encodes CASSQVIGNTEAFF.